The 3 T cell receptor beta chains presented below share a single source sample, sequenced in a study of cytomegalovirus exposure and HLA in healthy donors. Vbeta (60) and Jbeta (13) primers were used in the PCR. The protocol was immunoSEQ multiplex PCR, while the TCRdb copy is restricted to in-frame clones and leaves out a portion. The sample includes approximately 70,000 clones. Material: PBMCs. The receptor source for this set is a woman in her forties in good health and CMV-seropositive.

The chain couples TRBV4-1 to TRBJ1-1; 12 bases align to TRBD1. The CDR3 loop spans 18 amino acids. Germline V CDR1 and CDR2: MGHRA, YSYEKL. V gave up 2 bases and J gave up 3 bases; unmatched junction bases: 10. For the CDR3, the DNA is TGCGCCAGCAGCCAAAGGTGGGGGACAGGGGGCTCGTACACTGAAGCTTTCTTT. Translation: CASSQRWGTGGSYTEAFF.

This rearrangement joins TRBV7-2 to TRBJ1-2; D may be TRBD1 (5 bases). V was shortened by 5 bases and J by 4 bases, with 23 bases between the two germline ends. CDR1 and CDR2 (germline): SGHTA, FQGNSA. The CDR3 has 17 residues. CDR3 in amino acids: CASSQTLFNSDSYGYTF. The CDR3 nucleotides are TGTGCCAGCAGCCAAACGCTATTCAATTCTGACAGCTATGGCTACACCTTC. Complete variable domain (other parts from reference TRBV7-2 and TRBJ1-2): GAGVSQSPSNKVTEKGKDVELRCDPISGHTALYWYRQSLGQGLEFLIYFQGNSAPDKSGLPSDRFSAERTGGSVSTLTIQRTQQEDSAVYLCASSQTLFNSDSYGYTFGSGTRLTVV.

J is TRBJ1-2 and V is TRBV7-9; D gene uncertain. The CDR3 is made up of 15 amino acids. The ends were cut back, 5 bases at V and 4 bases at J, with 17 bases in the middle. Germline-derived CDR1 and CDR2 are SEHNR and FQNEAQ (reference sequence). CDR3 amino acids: CASSPTGAALYGYTF. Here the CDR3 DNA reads TGTGCCAGCAGCCCGACTGGCGCAGCGCTCTATGGCTACACCTTC.